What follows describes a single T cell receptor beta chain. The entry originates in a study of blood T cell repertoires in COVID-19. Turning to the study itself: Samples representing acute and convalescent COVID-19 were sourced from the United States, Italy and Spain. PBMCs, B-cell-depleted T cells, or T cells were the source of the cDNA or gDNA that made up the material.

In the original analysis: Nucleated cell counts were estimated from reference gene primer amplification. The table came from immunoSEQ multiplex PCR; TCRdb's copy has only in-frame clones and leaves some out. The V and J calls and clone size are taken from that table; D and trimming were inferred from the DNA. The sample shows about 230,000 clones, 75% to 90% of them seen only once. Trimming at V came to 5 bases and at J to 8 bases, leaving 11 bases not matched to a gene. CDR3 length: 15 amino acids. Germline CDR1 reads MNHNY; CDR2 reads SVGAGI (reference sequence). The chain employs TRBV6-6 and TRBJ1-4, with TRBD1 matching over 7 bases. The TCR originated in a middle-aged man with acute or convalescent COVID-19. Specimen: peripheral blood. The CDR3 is CASSALDRPGEKLFF. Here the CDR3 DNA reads TGTGCCAGCAGTGCACTGGACAGGCCCGGAGAAAAACTGTTTTTT.